The 25 T cell receptor beta chains below all came from one sample that was sequenced in a study of blood T cell repertoires in COVID-19. Generated by immunoSEQ multiplex PCR, the TCRdb table keeps only in-frame clones and is missing some. The table has around 250,000 clones, more than 85% seen once. Source material: PBMCs or T cells enriched from blood (not recorded which). All receptors come from a woman in her 50s who had recovered from COVID-19.

The chain combines TRBV2 with TRBJ2-2, with 10 bases fitting TRBD2. Germline V gives CDR1 SNHLY, CDR2 FYNNEI. Trimming cost V 0 bases and J 0 bases; bases outside gene matches: 10. The CDR3 has 20 amino acids. CDR3 amino acids: CASSEAISISGRTNTGELFF. In nucleotides, the CDR3 is TGTGCCAGCAGTGAAGCGATTAGTATTAGCGGGAGGACGAACACCGGGGAGCTGTTTTTT.

The CDR3 region is CAWSIDRLSNQPQHF. Written as DNA, the CDR3 is TGTGCCTGGAGTATTGACAGACTGAGCAATCAGCCCCAGCATTTT. This sequence joins TRBV30 and TRBJ1-5; possible D gene TRBD1, 5 bases. The CDR3 consists of 15 residues. V lost 2 bases, J lost 1 base, and 12 bases lay in between. The germline V gene has CDR1 GTSNPN and CDR2 SVGIG (reference sequence).

The J gene is TRBJ1-2, the V gene TRBV19; D uncertain. V was pared by 8 bases and J by 4 bases, with 11 bases between. The CDR3 totals 12 residues. The germline V gene encodes CDR1 LNHDA and CDR2 SQIVND (reference sequence). The CDR3 sequence: CASWARVYGYTF. The CDR3 DNA reads as TGTGCCAGTTGGGCCAGAGTCTATGGCTACACCTTC.

This sequence joins TRBV13 and TRBJ2-1; 7 bases line up with TRBD2. V trimming: 2 bases; J trimming: 3 bases; junction bases outside the gene matches: 7. This CDR3 has 16 residues. Per germline, CDR1 PRHDT and CDR2 FYEKMQ (reference sequence). In nucleotides, the CDR3 is TGTGCCAGCAGCTTATCGGGAGGACCTAACTACAATGAGCAGTTCTTC. Translation: CASSLSGGPNYNEQFF.

The rearrangement uses TRBV7-9 and TRBJ1-6, with 7 bases lining up with TRBD1. Germline CDR1 is SEHNR and CDR2 is FQNEAQ (reference sequence). The CDR3 loop spans 15 amino acids. V was clipped by 4 bases and J by 10 bases; unmatched bases: 10. The CDR3 bases are TGTGCCAGCAGCTCCACAGGGGATAGCGAGTCACCCCTCCACTTT. This gives the protein CASSSTGDSESPLHF.

This clone was observed once. This chain joins TRBV6-1 and TRBJ1-4; D might be TRBD1 (5 bases). V was clipped by 2 bases and J by 8 bases, with 18 bases between them. From germline, CDR1 is MNHNS and CDR2 SASEGT. The CDR3 extends over 16 amino acids. Here the CDR3 reads CASSEPRYSTAEKLFF. The DNA of the CDR3 is TGTGCCAGCAGTGAACCCCGTTATTCGACAGCAGAAAAACTGTTTTTT.

This clone has just a few counts. The chain links TRBV28 to TRBJ2-3; TRBD2 is a possible D gene (6 bases). Trimming took off 5 bases at V and 4 bases at J, with 19 bases between the two ends. Germline V CDR1 and CDR2: MDHEN, SYDVKM. The CDR3 loop spans 16 amino acids. The CDR3 spells CASSPRAGRVSDTQYF. In DNA, the CDR3 is TGTGCCAGCAGTCCCAGAGCGGGTAGGGTGTCAGATACGCAGTATTTT.

This chain uses TRBV2 with TRBJ2-7, with 10 bases that match TRBD2. The junction had 7 bases not matched to a gene; V was cut back by 6 bases and J by 5 bases. Germline loops: CDR1 SNHLY, CDR2 FYNNEI. This CDR3 has 14 residues. CDR3 protein: CASRDLAGAHEQYF. The CDR3, as DNA: TGTGCCAGCAGAGACCTAGCGGGAGCCCACGAGCAGTACTTC.

A word on this clone: The sample carries other DNA sequences with the same CDR3. V gene TRBV28 combines with J gene TRBJ2-3; no reliable D call. The CDR3 sequence is 12 residues long. The V gene lost 1 base and the J gene lost 4 bases, with 3 bases spanning the gap. CDR1 and CDR2 (germline): MDHEN, SYDVKM. For the CDR3, the DNA is TGTGCCAGCAGTTTATCGTCAGATACGCAGTATTTT. Translated, it gives CASSLSSDTQYF. The variable domain in full, with the rest retrieved from reference TRBV28 and TRBJ2-3, is DVKVTQSSRYLVKRTGEKVFLECVQDMDHENMFWYRQDPGLGLRLIYFSYDVKMKEKGDIPEGYSVSREKKERFSLILESASTNQTSMYLCASSLSSDTQYFGPGTRLTVL.

This clone has a handful of counts. The chain recombines TRBV7-3 with TRBJ1-1, with 10 bases aligning to TRBD1. Germline CDR1 SGHTA, CDR2 FQGTGA. The CDR3 is made up of 14 amino acids. The J segment lost 5 bases and the V segment lost 5 bases, leaving 5 bases of the junction unmatched. The CDR3 loop is CASSKGTGATEAFF. CDR3 DNA: TGTGCCAGCAGCAAAGGGACAGGGGCTACTGAAGCTTTCTTT.

This clone came up once. This sequence joins TRBV10-3 and TRBJ1-2; 10 bases align to TRBD1. The CDR3 is 14 residues long. The germline V gene has CDR1 ENHRY and CDR2 SYGVKD. The V segment lost 4 bases and the J segment 6 bases; nucleotides outside the gene matches: 5. CDR3 bases: TGTGCCATCAGTGTGAGGGACAGGGGAGATGGCTACACCTTC. This codes for CAISVRDRGDGYTF.

This chain joins TRBV12-3 or TRBV12-4 and TRBJ1-1; D unresolved. Trimming stripped 4 bases from V and 2 bases from J, with 8 bases between. The CDR3 consists of 13 residues. Here the CDR3 reads CASSWTANTEAFF. The CDR3 nucleotides read TGTGCCAGCAGTTGGACTGCCAACACTGAAGCTTTCTTT.

The V call is TRBV5-1, the J call TRBJ1-1, with 7 bases matching TRBD1. V trimming: 0 bases; J trimming: 4 bases; junction bases outside the gene matches: 6. This CDR3 contains 15 residues. Germline lookup yields CDR1 SGHRS and CDR2 YFSETQ. The chain's CDR3 is CASSLGVGQATEAFF. CDR3 bases: TGCGCCAGCAGCTTGGGTGTCGGACAGGCCACTGAAGCTTTCTTT.

The chain recombines TRBV5-5 with TRBJ1-3; D perhaps matches TRBD1 (5 bases). Germline V gives CDR1 SGHKS, CDR2 YYEKEE (reference sequence). The CDR3 loop spans 17 amino acids. The V end lost 2 bases, the J end lost 2 bases, and 17 bases lay between the germline ends. The CDR3: CASSLKLIKGTGNTIYF. CDR3 DNA sequence: TGTGCCAGCAGCTTAAAATTAATTAAGGGGACTGGAAACACCATATATTTT.

Only one count was recorded for this clone. The V and J genes are TRBV5-1 and TRBJ2-1; no definite D call. CDR1 is SGHRS and CDR2 is YFSETQ in the germline V gene. The CDR3 covers 14 residues. The ends were cut back, 0 bases at V and 0 bases at J, with 4 bases in the middle. The CDR3 loop is CASSLDGSYNEQFF. In DNA, the CDR3 is TGCGCCAGCAGCTTGGACGGCTCCTACAATGAGCAGTTCTTC. The whole variable domain, remainder taken from reference TRBV5-1 and TRBJ2-1, is KAGVTQTPRYLIKTRGQQVTLSCSPISGHRSVSWYQQTPGQGLQFLFEYFSETQRNKGNFPGRFSGRQFSNSRSEMNVSTLELGDSALYLCASSLDGSYNEQFFGPGTRLTVL.

The chain links TRBV15 to TRBJ2-1; TRBD2 aligns across 15 bases. Germline trimming cut 5 bases from V and 4 bases from J; bases unmatched to any gene: 3. The CDR3 contains 16 residues. Germline assignment: CDR1 LNHNV and CDR2 YYDKDF (reference sequence). The CDR3 region has the DNA TGTGCCACCAGCGCCGGGACTAGCGGGAGGTACAATGAGCAGTTCTTC. Its protein product is CATSAGTSGRYNEQFF. The variable domain in full, with the rest retrieved from reference TRBV15 and TRBJ2-1, is DAMVIQNPRYQVTQFGKPVTLSCSQTLNHNVMYWYQQKSSQAPKLLFHYYDKDFNNEADTPDNFQSRRPNTSFCFLDIRSPGLGDTAMYLCATSAGTSGRYNEQFFGPGTRLTVL.

This clone appeared a few times. The CDR3 is CASSLEDRAGEQYF. The DNA for the CDR3 is TGTGCCAGCTCACTCGAGGACAGGGCAGGCGAGCAGTACTTC. The chain has TRBV18 and TRBJ2-7; the match to TRBD1 covers 8 bases. Unmatched junction bases numbered 8, after V lost 4 bases and J lost 6 bases. Germline-derived CDR1 and CDR2 are KGHSH and LQKENI. This CDR3 is 14 amino acids long.

This clone has just one count. The V call is TRBV6-5, the J call TRBJ1-1; D ambiguous. The germline CDR1 and CDR2 sequences are MNHEY and SVGAGI. V was shortened by 6 bases and J by 4 bases, with 15 bases between the two germline ends. The CDR3 covers 14 residues. The CDR3 nucleotides are TGTGCCAGCAGATCCCGGACGGGGAGCACTGAAGCTTTCTTT. Translating gives CASRSRTGSTEAFF.

This sequence joins TRBV2 and TRBJ2-3, with a tentative D call TRBD1 (5 bases). The CDR3 is 14 residues long. The germline V and J ends were trimmed by 6 bases and 1 base, with 11 bases remaining between them. The germline CDR1 and CDR2 sequences are SNHLY and FYNNEI. The DNA of the CDR3 is TGTGCCAGCAGGGCCCAGGGTGGCACAGATACGCAGTATTTT. Its translation: CASRAQGGTDTQYF.

The J gene is TRBJ1-2, the V gene TRBV24-1; D not certain. Deletions cut 9 bases from V and 8 bases from J, with 12 bases between. The CDR3 spans 11 residues. Germline V gene sequence: CDR1 KGHDR, CDR2 SFDVKD. Here the CDR3 DNA reads TGTGCCACCTCCGACGCGAGGGGCTACACCTTC. It codes for CATSDARGYTF.

This chain uses TRBV11-2 with TRBJ2-1; 9 bases are a match to TRBD2. V shed 5 bases, J shed 8 bases, and the junction held 10 bases outside the gene matches. This CDR3 spans 15 amino acids. Germline values: CDR1 SGHAT, CDR2 FQNNGV. This CDR3 is CASSPVVAGVYEQFF. CDR3 nucleotide sequence: TGTGCCAGCAGCCCCGTTGTAGCGGGAGTCTATGAGCAGTTCTTC.

The chain is built from TRBV7-9 and TRBJ1-1; 7 bases map to TRBD1. Germline CDR1 is SEHNR and CDR2 is FQNEAQ (reference sequence). This CDR3 is 12 amino acids long. V lost 6 bases and J lost 5; bases outside the gene matches: 3. CDR3 nucleotides: TGTGCCAGCAGGGAACAGGGGACTGAAGCTTTCTTT. Translated, it gives CASREQGTEAFF.

This chain joins TRBV7-2 and TRBJ1-6; 12 bases match TRBD1. The CDR3 totals 17 residues. Trimming took 1 base from V and 7 from J; bases not matched to a gene: 5. Germline V CDR1 and CDR2: SGHTA, FQGNSA. The CDR3 sequence is CASSLVGQGAINSPLHF. The DNA of the CDR3 is TGTGCCAGCAGCTTAGTGGGACAGGGGGCCATAAATTCACCCCTCCACTTT.

This chain connects TRBV19 to TRBJ2-7; TRBD2 matches 11 bases. Germline V gene sequence: CDR1 LNHDA, CDR2 SQIVND (reference sequence). There are 14 residues in the CDR3. Unmatched junction bases numbered 3, after V lost 5 bases and J lost 3 bases. CDR3: CASSVAGGVYEQYF. The CDR3 DNA follows: TGTGCCAGTAGTGTAGCGGGAGGGGTCTACGAGCAGTACTTC.

The J gene is TRBJ2-6, the V gene TRBV12-3 or TRBV12-4; D is unclear. V gave up 11 bases and J gave up 2 bases, with 10 bases separating them. The CDR3 totals 13 residues. The DNA for the CDR3 is TGTGCCGGAAGTTCTACTGGGGCCAACGTCCTGACTTTC. The encoded protein is CAGSSTGANVLTF.